This T cell receptor beta chain was identified in a study of cytomegalovirus exposure and HLA in healthy donors. Study outcomes and limitations: Among the most significant clusters, several appeared linked to common viral pathogens in a later analysis.

PCR primers comprised 60 Vbeta and 13 Jbeta primers. Study processing details: There were some 87 million unique TCR beta chains by a later count, and 8.5 million to 14 million of them were shared. The method was immunoSEQ multiplex PCR; TCRdb's version includes in-frame clones alone and lacks a portion of them. D and trimming come from the DNA, and the V and J calls and clone size come from that table. Here the sample spans 150,000 to 200,000 clones, approximately 70% being singletons. This clone has only a few counts. The antigen is unknown. This CDR3 has 13 amino acids. Trimming at V came to 6 bases and at J to 5 bases, leaving 2 bases not matched to a gene. From germline, CDR1 is SEHNR and CDR2 FQNEAQ (reference sequence).

Sequenced sample: PBMCs. The sequence came from a man aged 35-49 years in good health and CMV-seropositive. The chain joins TRBV7-9 to TRBJ2-7, with 12 bases that match TRBD1. The CDR3 spells CASRRDRGHEQYF. In DNA, the CDR3 is TGTGCCAGCAGGCGGGACAGGGGGCACGAGCAGTACTTC.